What follows describes a single TCR beta chain. In the PCR, 60 Vbeta and 13 Jbeta primers were used. Libraries were prepared by immunoSEQ multiplex PCR; TCRdb keeps only in-frame clonotypes and omits some of them. This table has 130,000 or so clones, roughly three fifths appearing once. This sample is part of a study of cytomegalovirus exposure and HLA in healthy donors. Germline V gives CDR1 SNHLY, CDR2 FYNNEI. The CDR3 runs to 15 residues. Trimming took 5 bases from V and 2 from J, leaving 15 bases between them. Sample: PBMCs. The chain combines TRBV2 with TRBJ1-2; D is possibly TRBD1 (6 bases). This clonotype was sampled from a man aged 18 to 30 in good health and CMV-seronegative. The CDR3, as DNA: TGTGCCAGCAGTAAGGACAGATCCCAAAACTATGGCTACACCTTC. Amino acid sequence: CASSKDRSQNYGYTF.